A single sample is the source of the 9 T cell receptor beta chains below, sequenced in a study of T cell responses to AZD1222 COVID-19 vaccine. Here immunoSEQ multiplex PCR was the method, and the copy in TCRdb shows in-frame clones only, minus some. The sample has around 70,000 clones, about 90% seen once. Sequences were derived from peripheral blood, sampled on day 0 of AZD1222 vaccination. The receptors were sampled from an adult in good health.

The V call is TRBV6-6, the J call TRBJ2-5, with 7 bases that match TRBD2. The CDR3 is made up of 16 amino acids. Germline CDR1 is MNHNY and CDR2 is SVGAGI (reference sequence). V lost 6 bases to trimming and J lost 5 bases; unmatched junction nucleotides: 15. In nucleotides, the CDR3 is TGTGCCAGCAGCCCCACTAGAGGGAGGGCGGGGGAGACCCAGTACTTC. Translation gives CASSPTRGRAGETQYF.

The V and J genes are TRBV7-3 and TRBJ2-1; a possible D gene is TRBD2 (5 bases). The CDR3 spans 15 residues. V was trimmed by 2 bases and J by 8 bases, leaving 16 bases between them. Germline V CDR1 and CDR2: SGHTA, FQGTGA. This CDR3 is CASSLVRRSRDEQFF. The CDR3 DNA is TGTGCCAGCAGCTTAGTTCGGCGCTCGAGGGATGAGCAGTTCTTC.

This chain connects TRBV5-5 to TRBJ2-1, with 9 bases matching TRBD2. The trim removed 0 bases at V and 6 bases at J, leaving 4 bases unmatched. The germline gives CDR1 SGHKS, CDR2 YYEKEE (reference sequence). This CDR3 spans 15 amino acids. The CDR3 sequence: CASSLDSGSFNEQFF. In nucleotides, the CDR3 is TGTGCCAGCAGCTTGGATAGCGGGAGTTTCAATGAGCAGTTCTTC.

This rearrangement joins TRBV30 to TRBJ1-1; no definite D call. The ends were cut back, 3 bases at V and 1 base at J, with 6 bases in the middle. The CDR3 consists of 12 residues. Looked up from germline, CDR1 is GTSNPN and CDR2 is SVGIG (reference sequence). CDR3 sequence reads: CAWRVANTEAFF. In DNA form, the CDR3 reads TGTGCCTGGAGGGTGGCGAACACTGAAGCTTTCTTT. The whole variable domain, filled in from reference TRBV30 and TRBJ1-1, reads SQTIHQWPATLVQPVGSPLSLECTVEGTSNPNLYWYRQAAGRGLQLLFYSVGIGQISSEVPQNLSASRPQDRQFILSSKKLLLSDSGFYLCAWRVANTEAFFGQGTRLTVV.

The chain recombines TRBV3-1 (or the pseudogene TRBV3-2) with TRBJ2-5; 10 bases map to TRBD2. Germline CDR1 is LGHDT and CDR2 is YNNKEL (reference sequence). V was pared by 1 base and J by 4 bases, with 9 bases of the junction left unmatched. CDR3 length: 17 residues. The CDR3 DNA sequence: TGTGCCAGCAGCCAAGGAAAAATGGGACTAGCGAGAGAGACCCAGTACTTC. Protein product: CASSQGKMGLARETQYF.

This clone came up once. The chain employs TRBV4-2 and TRBJ1-2; 10 nucleotides line up with TRBD1. J was trimmed by 8 bases and V by 3 bases; bases with no gene match: 3. Per the germline V gene, CDR1 is LGHNA and CDR2 is YNFKEQ. This CDR3 spans 13 amino acids. The CDR3 sequence: CASSQGTGEGYTF. In DNA, the CDR3 is TGTGCCAGCAGCCAGGGGACAGGGGAGGGCTACACCTTC.

The chain combines TRBV30 with TRBJ1-2; TRBD1 is a possible D gene (5 bases). The germline CDR1 and CDR2 sequences are GTSNPN and SVGIG (reference sequence). Trimming stripped 0 bases from V and 5 bases from J, with 13 bases between. The CDR3 length is 14 residues. CDR3 in amino acids: CAWSVTGRWYGYTF. The CDR3 DNA sequence: TGTGCCTGGAGTGTTACGGGGCGCTGGTATGGCTACACCTTC.

CDR3: CASSIIAGPQETQYF. The CDR3 region has the DNA TGTGCCAGCTCGATCATAGCGGGTCCGCAAGAGACCCAGTACTTC. The rearrangement links TRBV18 to TRBJ2-5; 7 nucleotides agree with TRBD2. This CDR3 has 15 residues. J gave up 2 bases and V 6 bases, and 9 bases lay outside the gene matches. Germline CDR1 is KGHSH and CDR2 is LQKENI.

This clone appeared a single time. This chain connects TRBV4-3 to TRBJ1-1, with TRBD1 matching 7 bases. Germline-derived CDR1 and CDR2 are LGHNA and YSLEER. The CDR3 loop spans 16 amino acids. V shed 1 base and J 1 base; nucleotides not matched to a gene: 6. The CDR3 DNA reads as TGCGCCAGCAGCCAAGCCCGACAGGGAACGAACACTGAAGCTTTCTTT. Amino acid sequence: CASSQARQGTNTEAFF.